This paragraph covers one TCR beta chain sequence. The target antigen is unknown. These data are taken from a study of cytomegalovirus exposure and HLA in healthy donors. Whole-study findings and limits: In a later analysis, HLA-associated TCR beta chains were more clonally expanded than equally common others. Earlier analysis yielded a pattern in which most TCR beta V segments were productive about 90% or about 30% of the time.

The PCR ran on 60 Vbeta and 13 Jbeta primers. Assay: immunoSEQ multiplex PCR; the TCRdb copy retains only in-frame clones and omits some. This sample yields about 210,000 clones, of which 79% are seen a single time; approximately 0.36% belongs to the top ten. The TCR sequence derives from a male donor in good health and CMV-seropositive. The sample was PBMCs.

The CDR3 DNA follows: TGTGCCAGCAGATTGACAGGGGTCACTGAAGCTTTCTTT. Translating it yields CASRLTGVTEAFF. V is TRBV27 and J is TRBJ1-1, with TRBD1 matching over 8 bases. CDR3 size: 13 residues. V shed 6 bases, J shed 4 bases, and the junction held 4 bases outside the gene matches. Germline loops: CDR1 MNHEY, CDR2 SMNVEV (reference sequence).